Shown below are 28 T cell receptor beta chains from a single sample sequenced in a study of blood T cell repertoires in COVID-19. Assay used: immunoSEQ multiplex PCR; TCRdb lists only in-frame clones, some missing. The sample records roughly 400,000 clones, more than 75% being singletons. The sequenced sample was peripheral blood. The source of these receptors is a woman aged 55-70 years with COVID-19, enrolled during active disease.

The chain links TRBV27 to TRBJ2-2, with D tentatively TRBD1 (5 bases). The germline CDR1 and CDR2 sequences are MNHEY and SMNVEV (reference sequence). V lost 6 bases to trimming and J lost 0 bases, with 5 bases between them. The CDR3 length is 13 residues. CDR3: CASRGANTGELFF. CDR3 in DNA: TGTGCCAGCAGAGGGGCGAACACCGGGGAGCTGTTTTTT.

V and J are TRBV5-1 and TRBJ2-1; 8 nucleotides match TRBD2. Trimming took 4 bases from V and 0 from J; bases not matched to a gene: 6. The CDR3 has 16 residues. Germline CDR1 is SGHRS and CDR2 is YFSETQ. CDR3 protein: CASSPVGLASYNEQFF. The CDR3 nucleotides read TGCGCCAGCAGCCCGGTCGGACTAGCCTCCTACAATGAGCAGTTCTTC. Based on the CDR3 plus reference TRBV5-1 and TRBJ2-1, the full variable domain is KAGVTQTPRYLIKTRGQQVTLSCSPISGHRSVSWYQQTPGQGLQFLFEYFSETQRNKGNFPGRFSGRQFSNSRSEMNVSTLELGDSALYLCASSPVGLASYNEQFFGPGTRLTVL.

This clone appeared a few times. The chain joins TRBV3-1 (or the pseudogene TRBV3-2) to TRBJ1-1; no clear D. V was pared by 0 bases and J by 6 bases, with 8 bases between. This CDR3 is built from 13 residues. Germline CDR1 LGHDT, CDR2 YNNKEL (reference sequence). In DNA, the CDR3 is TGTGCCAGCAGCCAAGAAAACGGGGCTGAAGCTTTCTTT. Its protein product is CASSQENGAEAFF.

There are a few counts of this clone. For the CDR3, the DNA is TGTGCCAGTAGTATTTCATTCAGGGGCATGGATAATGAAAAACTGTTTTTT. It encodes CASSISFRGMDNEKLFF. The rearrangement links TRBV19 to TRBJ1-4; a weak D match, TRBD1 (6 bases). CDR3 length: 17 amino acids. Germline CDR1 LNHDA, CDR2 SQIVND (reference sequence). V lost 3 bases and J lost 4, with 18 bases in between. The full variable domain, with the rest looked up from reference TRBV19 and TRBJ1-4, is DGGITQSPKYLFRKEGQNVTLSCEQNLNHDAMYWYRQDPGQGLRLIYYSQIVNDFQKGDIAEGYSVSREKKESFPLTVTSAQKNPTAFYLCASSISFRGMDNEKLFFGSGTQLSVL.

The chain uses TRBV28 and TRBJ1-1; 7 bases agree with TRBD1. Germline CDR1 reads MDHEN; CDR2 reads SYDVKM. Trimming removed 5 bases from V and 5 bases from J; junction bases left unmatched: 5. The CDR3 has 13 residues. The CDR3 DNA reads TGTGCCAGCAGTCCTACAGGGGAGACTGAAGCTTTCTTT. Translation gives CASSPTGETEAFF. The complete variable domain, with remaining parts taken from reference TRBV28 and TRBJ1-1, reads DVKVTQSSRYLVKRTGEKVFLECVQDMDHENMFWYRQDPGLGLRLIYFSYDVKMKEKGDIPEGYSVSREKKERFSLILESASTNQTSMYLCASSPTGETEAFFGQGTRLTVV.

This CDR3 is CASSDLLGGRLPGYTF. CDR3 nucleotide sequence: TGTGCCAGCAGTGATCTTTTAGGGGGAAGGTTGCCTGGCTACACCTTC. The genes are TRBV6-1 and TRBJ1-2; D is possibly TRBD1 (6 bases). Trimming stripped 3 bases from V and 7 bases from J, with 21 bases between. The CDR3 spans 16 residues. Germline V gene sequence: CDR1 MNHNS, CDR2 SASEGT.

Concerning this clone itself: Germline is not matched at one junction end, which may reflect a read error. The V gene is TRBV5-1, the J gene TRBJ2-1; 9 bases align to TRBD1. Germline-derived CDR1 and CDR2 are SGHRS and YFSETQ. The CDR3 sequence is 12 residues long. CDR3 amino acids: CASSSSGTGFLF. The CDR3 DNA follows: TGCGCCAGCAGCTCTTCCGGGACAGGGTTCCTCTTC. Combining the CDR3 with reference TRBV5-1 and TRBJ2-1 gives the whole variable domain KAGVTQTPRYLIKTRGQQVTLSCSPISGHRSVSWYQQTPGQGLQFLFEYFSETQRNKGNFPGRFSGRQFSNSRSEMNVSTLELGDSALYLCASSSSGTGFLFGPGTRLTVL.

The chain joins TRBV28 to TRBJ2-1, with a weak D call TRBD2 (6 bases). Trimming took 6 bases from V and 0 from J, leaving 12 bases between them. The CDR3 has 15 residues. The germline V gene encodes CDR1 MDHEN and CDR2 SYDVKM. The CDR3 reads CASRNAGNSYNEQFF. The CDR3, as DNA: TGTGCCAGCAGGAATGCGGGGAACTCCTACAATGAGCAGTTCTTC.

The rearrangement links TRBV14 to TRBJ1-6; a weak D match, TRBD1 (5 bases). In germline, CDR1 is SGHDN, CDR2 FVKESK. CDR3 length: 15 residues. Trimming left V 1 base short and J 6 bases short, with 10 bases between. The CDR3 protein is CASSQVPTANSPLHF. CDR3 DNA: TGTGCCAGCAGCCAAGTGCCGACAGCTAATTCACCCCTCCACTTT.

This clone has more than one count but fewer than ten. The chain joins TRBV27 to TRBJ1-2; no reliable D call. Germline CDR1 MNHEY, CDR2 SMNVEV (reference sequence). V lost 6 bases to trimming and J lost 7 bases, with 12 bases between them. The CDR3 is 12 residues long. The CDR3 sequence: CASSPSAGGYTF. Here the CDR3 DNA reads TGTGCCAGCAGCCCTTCCGCAGGTGGCTACACCTTC.

V and J are TRBV12-3 or TRBV12-4 and TRBJ1-2; D may be TRBD1 (5 bases). This CDR3 is built from 13 residues. Trimming shortened V by 6 bases and J by 5 bases, and 13 bases separated the two germline ends. The CDR3 sequence is CASSLEKGYGYTF. The CDR3, as DNA: TGTGCCAGCAGCCTCGAGAAGGGGTATGGCTACACCTTC.

This chain joins TRBV6-5 and TRBJ1-2; D uncertain. Trimming removed 5 bases at V and 4 bases at J, with 14 bases between. Looked up from germline, CDR1 is MNHEY and CDR2 is SVGAGI. This CDR3 contains 14 residues. The CDR3 is CASSRQARTYGYTF. CDR3 sequence (DNA): TGTGCCAGCAGTCGCCAGGCAAGAACCTATGGCTACACCTTC.

The CDR3 nucleotides are TGTGCCAGTAGTATGAATAGACTCACAGATACGCAGTATTTT. Protein: CASSMNRLTDTQYF. This chain joins TRBV19 and TRBJ2-3; D is uncertain. The length of the CDR3 is 14 residues. The germline CDR1 and CDR2 sequences are LNHDA and SQIVND (reference sequence). Trimming pared 3 bases from V and 2 bases from J, leaving 9 bases between.

The chain is built from TRBV5-5 and TRBJ2-4; D uncertain. Per the germline V gene, CDR1 is SGHKS and CDR2 is YYEKEE (reference sequence). The CDR3 has 16 amino acids. V lost 0 bases and J lost 1, with 11 bases in between. The CDR3 DNA follows: TGTGCCAGCAGCTTGGGGCCACCTCTGGCCAAAAACATTCAGTACTTC. Encoded protein: CASSLGPPLAKNIQYF.

The chain carries TRBV6-5 and TRBJ1-5; D uncertain. Germline CDR1 reads MNHEY; CDR2 reads SVGAGI. CDR3 length: 13 residues. V was cut by 6 bases and J by 5 bases, with 11 bases left in between. The DNA of the CDR3 is TGTGCCAGCAGGGCGGGGTCGGATCAGCCCCAGCATTTT. This translates into CASRAGSDQPQHF.

The chain has TRBV6-1 and TRBJ1-6; D perhaps matches TRBD1 (6 bases). CDR3 length: 16 residues. The V end was cut by 0 bases, the J end by 0 bases, with 6 bases between. Germline assignment: CDR1 MNHNS and CDR2 SASEGT. In nucleotides, the CDR3 is TGTGCCAGCAGTGAAGCAGGGGGCTCCTATAATTCACCCCTCCACTTT. This sequence encodes CASSEAGGSYNSPLHF.

J is TRBJ1-5 and V is TRBV28; D may be TRBD1 (6 bases). This CDR3 comprises 14 residues. Trimming cost V 11 bases and J 0 bases, with 14 bases left between them. From germline, CDR1 is MDHEN and CDR2 SYDVKM. CDR3 amino acids: CAGSGTLSNQPQHF. CDR3 DNA sequence: TGTGCCGGCTCCGGGACACTTAGCAATCAGCCCCAGCATTTT.

V gene TRBV30 combines with J gene TRBJ2-7; 8 positions match TRBD1. This CDR3 region has 13 residues. V dropped 3 bases and J dropped 3; count of bases not matched to a gene: 4. Per the germline V gene, CDR1 is GTSNPN and CDR2 is SVGIG (reference sequence). The DNA for the CDR3 is TGTGCCTGGAGGTCTACAGGGGGCTACGAGCAGTACTTC. Protein product: CAWRSTGGYEQYF.

The rearrangement links TRBV7-9 to TRBJ2-1; TRBD1 aligns across 9 bases. The germline V gene encodes CDR1 SEHNR and CDR2 FQNEAQ (reference sequence). Trimming at V came to 5 bases and at J to 8 bases, leaving 10 bases not matched to a gene. This CDR3 contains 15 residues. The CDR3 nucleotides are TGTGCCAGCAGCCTGGGGGACAGGGCGAAATATGAGCAGTTCTTC. Amino acids: CASSLGDRAKYEQFF.

This sequence joins TRBV7-4 and TRBJ2-2; D is uncertain. The germline V and J ends were trimmed by 1 base and 7 bases, with 4 bases remaining between them. CDR3 length: 12 residues. Per germline, CDR1 SGHVT and CDR2 SQSDAQ. The CDR3 region has the DNA TGTGCCAGCAGCTTAGGTATCGGGGAGCTGTTTTTT. Protein: CASSLGIGELFF.

This clone was counted a single time. DNA of the CDR3: TGTGCCAGTAGTATTTTGAACAGGAACACTGAAGCTTTCTTT. It yields the protein CASSILNRNTEAFF. The rearrangement uses TRBV19 and TRBJ1-1; no reliable D call. Germline V CDR1 and CDR2: LNHDA, SQIVND (reference sequence). The CDR3 runs to 14 residues. V gave up 3 bases and J gave up 1 base, with 9 bases separating them.

The J gene is TRBJ1-5, the V gene TRBV7-8, with 11 nucleotides matching TRBD1. CDR1 is SGHVS and CDR2 is FQNEAQ in the germline V gene. The CDR3 sequence is 19 residues long. The V segment lost 2 bases and the J segment 4 bases; nucleotides outside the gene matches: 13. The CDR3 DNA follows: TGTGCCAGCAGCTTATCCGGGGTAGGGACAGGGGGTATTAATCAGCCCCAGCATTTT. It codes for CASSLSGVGTGGINQPQHF.

The chain links TRBV6-5 to TRBJ1-2; D ambiguous. V was clipped by 2 bases and J by 0 bases, with 7 bases between them. The CDR3 loop spans 14 amino acids. Germline V CDR1 and CDR2: MNHEY, SVGAGI. For the CDR3, the DNA is TGTGCCAGCAGTTACAAGCCGCCTAACTATGGCTACACCTTC. Protein product: CASSYKPPNYGYTF.

The rearrangement joins TRBV11-2 to TRBJ2-2, with a tentative D call TRBD1 (5 bases). The CDR3 extends over 15 amino acids. Trimming stripped 0 bases from V and 4 bases from J, with 9 bases between. CDR1 and CDR2 from the germline V gene are SGHAT and FQNNGV. CDR3: CASSLEQVITGELFF. The CDR3 DNA reads as TGTGCCAGCAGCTTAGAACAGGTTATCACCGGGGAGCTGTTTTTT.

The chain has TRBV7-9 and TRBJ2-5, with 7 bases aligning to TRBD1. J lost 2 bases, V lost 3 bases, and 6 bases had no gene match. The CDR3 length is 15 residues. Germline V CDR1 and CDR2: SEHNR, FQNEAQ (reference sequence). The CDR3 loop is CASSLRQGPQETQYF. The CDR3 coding sequence is TGTGCCAGCAGCTTGAGACAGGGCCCACAAGAGACCCAGTACTTC.

The J gene is TRBJ1-3, the V gene TRBV5-5; no reliable D call. Germline V gene sequence: CDR1 SGHKS, CDR2 YYEKEE (reference sequence). V shed 4 bases and J shed 1 base, with 12 bases lying between them. CDR3 length: 15 amino acids. CDR3 bases: TGTGCCAGCAGCGATACGACACAGTCTGGAAACACCATATATTTT. Amino acids: CASSDTTQSGNTIYF.

This clone was found once. The chain is built from TRBV25-1 and TRBJ2-2; D is possibly TRBD1 (6 bases). The V end was cut by 5 bases, the J end by 0 bases, with 10 bases between. Germline assignment: CDR1 MGHDK and CDR2 SYGVNS. The CDR3 consists of 15 residues. CDR3 DNA: TGTGCCAGCAGTAACGGACAGACGAACACCGGGGAGCTGTTTTTT. Its translation: CASSNGQTNTGELFF.

The chain employs TRBV7-3 and TRBJ2-6, with 7 bases fitting TRBD1. The CDR3 extends over 15 amino acids. Germline-derived CDR1 and CDR2 are SGHTA and FQGTGA. With 5 bases clipped from V and 4 bases from J, the junction kept 5 bases outside the gene matches. The CDR3 DNA sequence: TGTGCCAGCAGCCTTACAGGGGACGGGGCCAACGTCCTGACTTTC. As protein: CASSLTGDGANVLTF. Variable domain in full (rest from reference TRBV7-3 and TRBJ2-6): GAGVSQTPSNKVTEKGKYVELRCDPISGHTALYWYRQSLGQGPEFLIYFQGTGAADDSGLPNDRFFAVRPEGSVSTLKIQRTERGDSAVYLCASSLTGDGANVLTFGAGSRLTVL.